This T cell receptor beta chain derives from a study of T cell changes during pregnancy in multiple sclerosis. Clones were read by immunoSEQ multiplex PCR, and TCRdb kept only the in-frame ones, dropping some. The repertoire holds about 46,000 clones, with approximately 90% as singletons. Trimming cost V 3 bases and J 4 bases, with 15 bases left between them. The length of the CDR3 is 16 residues. The germline CDR1 and CDR2 sequences are SGHTA and FQGNSA. This clonotype was obtained from a female donor with multiple sclerosis, enrolled in a pregnancy study. Here the sequenced sample was CD4+ T cells from peripheral blood mononuclear cells, taken after pregnancy. J is TRBJ2-2 and V is TRBV7-2; D is undetermined. CDR3 coding DNA: TGTGCCAGCAGCTTCTCAGGCCCCATATTCACCGGGGAGCTGTTTTTT. Translating gives CASSFSGPIFTGELFF.